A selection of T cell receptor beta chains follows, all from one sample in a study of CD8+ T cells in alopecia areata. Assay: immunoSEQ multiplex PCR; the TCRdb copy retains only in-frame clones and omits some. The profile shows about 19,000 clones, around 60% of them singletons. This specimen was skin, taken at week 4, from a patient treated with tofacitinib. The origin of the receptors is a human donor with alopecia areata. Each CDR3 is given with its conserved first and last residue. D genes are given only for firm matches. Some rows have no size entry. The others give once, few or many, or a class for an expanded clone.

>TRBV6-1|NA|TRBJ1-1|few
TGTGCCAGCAGACCCCCGGTGAACACTGAAGCTTTCTTT
CASRPPVNTEAFF
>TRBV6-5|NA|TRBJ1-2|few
TGTGCCAGCTCGGAGGTACCTAACTATGGCTACACCTTC
CASSEVPNYGYTF
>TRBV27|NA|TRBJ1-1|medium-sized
TGTGCCAGCAGCTCCCCAGGGATCACTGAAGCTTTCTTT
CASSSPGITEAFF
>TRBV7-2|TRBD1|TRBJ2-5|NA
TGTGCCAGCAGCCCACGGACAGGGTTTGAGCAGTACTTC
CASSPRTGFEQYF
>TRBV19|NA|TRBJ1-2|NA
TGTGCCAGCGGACAATACTATGGCTACACCTTC
CASGQYYGYTF
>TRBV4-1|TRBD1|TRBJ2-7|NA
TGCGCCAGCAGCCATCCGGGACAGGGTTTCTACGAGCAGTACTTC
CASSHPGQGFYEQYF
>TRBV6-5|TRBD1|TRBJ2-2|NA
TGTGCCAGCACTCTTGGACAGGCACACACCGGGGAGCTGTTTTTT
CASTLGQAHTGELFF
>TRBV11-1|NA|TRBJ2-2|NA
TGTGCCAGCAGCCCAAAACGCCGGGTATACGGCGGGGAGCTGTTTTTT
CASSPKRRVYGGELFF
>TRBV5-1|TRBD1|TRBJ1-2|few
TGCGCCAGCAGCTTGGTGGGGGACAGGAATGGCTACACCTTC
CASSLVGDRNGYTF
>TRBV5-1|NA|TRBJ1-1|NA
TGCGCCAGCAGCTTCTCTGCAGGGGAAAACACTGAAGCTTTCTTT
CASSFSAGENTEAFF
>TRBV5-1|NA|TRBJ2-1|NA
TGCGCCAGCAGCCCTGGAGCTGCCCCCTACAATGAGCAGTTCTTC
CASSPGAAPYNEQFF
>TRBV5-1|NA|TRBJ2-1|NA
TGCGCCAGCAGCTGGGGACTCGACTCCAATGAGCAGTTCTTC
CASSWGLDSNEQFF
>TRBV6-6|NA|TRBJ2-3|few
TGTGCCAGCAGTTACTTGCATAGCACAGATACGCAGTATTTT
CASSYLHSTDTQYF
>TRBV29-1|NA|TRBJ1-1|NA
TGCAGCGTTGAAGGCGATGAAGCTTTCTTT
CSVEGDEAFF
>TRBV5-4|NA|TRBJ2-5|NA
TGCGCCAGCAGCCAAAGTTTCCAGGCCGCCGGGAATCAAGGGACCCAGTACTTC
CASSQSFQAAGNQGTQYF
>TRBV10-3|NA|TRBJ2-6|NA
TGTGCCATCAGTGAGTTGGGTGTAAGTCGGGCGGTCGCCAACGTCCTGACTTTC
CAISELGVSRAVANVLTF
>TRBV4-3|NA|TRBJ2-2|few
TGCGCCAGCAGCCAAGCAGGGGAGACCGGGGAGCTGTTTTTT
CASSQAGETGELFF
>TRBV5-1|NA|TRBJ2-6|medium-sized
TGCGCCAGCAACCCGGACAGCTCTGGGGCCAACGTCCTGACTTTC
CASNPDSSGANVLTF
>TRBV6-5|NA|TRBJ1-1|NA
TGTGCCAGCAGTTACGGAGGGAACACTGAAGCTTTCTTT
CASSYGGNTEAFF
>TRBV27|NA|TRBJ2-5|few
TGTGCCAGCAGTTTAACCCCCGGGACAAGGAAAGAGACCCAGTACTTC
CASSLTPGTRKETQYF
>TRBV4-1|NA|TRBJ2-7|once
TGCGCCAGCAGCCAAGGCAGGGGATCAGCCTACGAGCAGTACTTC
CASSQGRGSAYEQYF
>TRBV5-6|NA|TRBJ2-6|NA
TGTGCCAGCAGCTTGACGGCCGGGGGTACTGGGGCCAACGTCCTGACTTTC
CASSLTAGGTGANVLTF
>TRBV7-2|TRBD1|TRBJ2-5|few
TGTGCCAGCCGCCGGGACAGACAAGAGACCCAGTACTTC
CASRRDRQETQYF
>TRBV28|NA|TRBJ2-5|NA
TGTGCCAGCAGCACCGGGGCCTTCCTAGGGGAGACCCAGTACTTC
CASSTGAFLGETQYF
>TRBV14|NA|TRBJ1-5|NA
TGTGCCAGCAGCCCAACCGGGAGTCCCAATCAGCCCCAGCATTTT
CASSPTGSPNQPQHF
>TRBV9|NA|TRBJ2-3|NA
TGTGCCAGCAGCGTAGGTGGTATGAATCCAACTACGCAGTATTTT
CASSVGGMNPTTQYF
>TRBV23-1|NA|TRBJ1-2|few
TGCGCCAGCAGTCAATCGCCGCCGCCCGGTGGCTACACCTTC
CASSQSPPPGGYTF
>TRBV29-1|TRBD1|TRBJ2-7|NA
TGCAGCGTTGAAGATCTGGGACAGACCGGGTACTTC
CSVEDLGQTGYF
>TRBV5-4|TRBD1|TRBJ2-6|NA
TGTGCCAGCAGCTCCAAGACAGGGGGCGCCTGGGTCCTGACTTTC
CASSSKTGGAWVLTF
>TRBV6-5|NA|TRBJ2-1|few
TGTGCCAGCAGTGTCAGGGGAAACTCCTACAATGAGCAGTTCTTC
CASSVRGNSYNEQFF
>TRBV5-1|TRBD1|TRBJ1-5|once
TGTGCCAGCAGCTTGGCAGGGGGCGATCAGCCCCAGCATTTT
CASSLAGGDQPQHF
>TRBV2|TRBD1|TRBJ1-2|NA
TGTGCCAGCAAAAGACAGGGAGGCAACTATGGCTACACCTTC
CASKRQGGNYGYTF
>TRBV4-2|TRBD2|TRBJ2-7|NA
TGTGCCAGCAGCCCATATAGCGGGCTATCCTACGAGCAGTACTTC
CASSPYSGLSYEQYF
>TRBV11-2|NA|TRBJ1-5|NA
TGTGCCAGCAGCTTAGAAGTAAGCAATCAGCCCCAGCATTTT
CASSLEVSNQPQHF
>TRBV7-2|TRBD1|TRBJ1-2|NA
TGTGCCAGCAGCTCCAGACAGGGGGGTGGCTACACCTTC
CASSSRQGGGYTF
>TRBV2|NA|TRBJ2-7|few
TGTGCCACCCAAGGGGTTTCCTACGAGCAGTACTTC
CATQGVSYEQYF
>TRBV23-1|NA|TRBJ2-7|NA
TGCGCCAGCAGTCCGTGTGGGTTCGAGCAGTACTTC
CASSPCGFEQYF
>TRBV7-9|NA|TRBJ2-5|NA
TGTGCCAGCAGCCTAGTCGGGTCCAGCCAAGAGACCCAGTACTTC
CASSLVGSSQETQYF
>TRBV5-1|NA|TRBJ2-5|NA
TGCGCCAGCAGCTTCCCCCCAACAGGACAAGAGACCCAGTACTTC
CASSFPPTGQETQYF
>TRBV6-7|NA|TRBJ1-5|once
TGTGCCAGCATGGATCAGCCCCAGCATTTT
CASMDQPQHF
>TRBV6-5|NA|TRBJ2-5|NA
TGTGCCAGCAGTTCGGGGCCTAAGGCGTACTTC
CASSSGPKAYF
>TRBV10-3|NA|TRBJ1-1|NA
TGTGCCATCCAAGGAGCGAACACTGAAGCTTTCTTT
CAIQGANTEAFF
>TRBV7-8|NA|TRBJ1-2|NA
TGTGCCAGCAGCATAGGATCTAACTATGGCTACACCTTC
CASSIGSNYGYTF
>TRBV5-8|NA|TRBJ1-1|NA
TGTGCCAGCAGCTTGAATTCAGGGGTTTACGGCACTGAAGCTTTCTTT
CASSLNSGVYGTEAFF
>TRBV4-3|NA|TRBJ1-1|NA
TGCGCCAGCAGTCCCAGCCCCAATCGGAGTACTGAAGCTTTCTTT
CASSPSPNRSTEAFF
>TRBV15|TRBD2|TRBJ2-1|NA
TGTGCCACCAGCGGAGAGTGGTCCGGGGGGGGCTGGTACAATGAGCAGTTCTTC
CATSGEWSGGGWYNEQFF
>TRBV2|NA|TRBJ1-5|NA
TGTGCCAGCAGTCCCGGTAGGTCGGGCAATCAGCCCCAGCATTTT
CASSPGRSGNQPQHF
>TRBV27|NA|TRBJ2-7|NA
TGTGCCAGCAGTTCCCGACAGGATAAGCCCTACGAGCAGTACTTC
CASSSRQDKPYEQYF
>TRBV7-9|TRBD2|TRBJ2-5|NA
TGTGCCAGCAGCTTCGGCGGGGGGGCGTCAGAGACCCAGTACTTC
CASSFGGGASETQYF
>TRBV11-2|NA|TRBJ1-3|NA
TGTGCCAGCAGCCCCGCGGCTGGAAACACCATATATTTT
CASSPAAGNTIYF
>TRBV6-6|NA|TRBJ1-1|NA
TGTGCCAGCAGTTATTCTGAAGGAACTGAAGCTTTCTTT
CASSYSEGTEAFF
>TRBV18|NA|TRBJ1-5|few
TGTGCCAGCTCACCAACGGATAGCAATCAGCCCCAGCATTTT
CASSPTDSNQPQHF
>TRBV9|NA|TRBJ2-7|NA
TGTGCCAGCAGCGTAGGACTGACTCCCTACGAGCAGTACTTC
CASSVGLTPYEQYF
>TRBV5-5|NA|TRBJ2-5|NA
TGTGCCAGCAGCTTGGCCGTTAGCCAAGGGGAGACCCAGTACTTC
CASSLAVSQGETQYF
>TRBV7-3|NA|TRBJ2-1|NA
TGTGCTAGCAGCCCCGCTATCGGGGGCTCCTACAATGAGCAGTTCTTC
CASSPAIGGSYNEQFF